This T cell receptor beta chain was captured in a study of CD4 T cells in relation to SARS-CoV-2 and coronaviruses. Study results and caveats: Samples before the pandemic and after infection were not matched within any donor.

Measured with immunoSEQ multiplex PCR; TCRdb has only the in-frame clones, and not every one. The sample includes about 19,000 clones, about 80% of them seen just once. Note on this clone: Its matching antigen is unknown.

Germline CDR1 KGHSH, CDR2 LQKENI. This CDR3 is built from 14 residues. The V segment lost 6 bases and the J segment 6 bases; nucleotides outside the gene matches: 4. Unexposed donor CD4+ T cells date from about 2011-2018, before the COVID-19 pandemic. Isolation of CD4+ T cells took place after about 10 days in culture. The clonotype was recovered from a human donor in good health. What was sequenced was CD4+ T cells from PBMCs, cultured in vitro. The chain couples TRBV18 to TRBJ1-4; 10 positions agree with TRBD1. CDR3 region: CASSGQGTDEKLFF. The CDR3 DNA sequence: TGTGCCAGCTCGGGACAGGGGACGGATGAAAAACTGTTTTTT.